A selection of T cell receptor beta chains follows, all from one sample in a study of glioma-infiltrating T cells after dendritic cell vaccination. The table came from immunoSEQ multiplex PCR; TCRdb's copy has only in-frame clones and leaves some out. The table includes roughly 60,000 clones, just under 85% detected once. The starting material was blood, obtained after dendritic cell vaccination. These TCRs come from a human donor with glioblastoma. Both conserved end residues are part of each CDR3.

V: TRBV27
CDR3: CASSETGRNYGYTF

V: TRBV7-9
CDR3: CASSRDRSNSPLHF

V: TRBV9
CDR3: CASSPTTGWADTQYF

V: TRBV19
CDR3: CASSTPTGFGELFF

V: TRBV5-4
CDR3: CAIPPRAIAGANVLTF

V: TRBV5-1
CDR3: CASKPQGITDTQYF

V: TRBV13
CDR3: CASSLGPPSGGYEQYF

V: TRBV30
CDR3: CAWSVLEAGQDF

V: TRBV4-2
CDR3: CASSQDEKDTQYF

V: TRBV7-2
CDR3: CASSSPPRRETQYF

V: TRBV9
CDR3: CASSGESEAFF

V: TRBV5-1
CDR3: CASSLDHRETQYF

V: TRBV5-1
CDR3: CASSLPLSGSTDTQYF

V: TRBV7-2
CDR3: CASSLFPFRYEQYF

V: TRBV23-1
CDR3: CASSQLLKLDGADGYTF

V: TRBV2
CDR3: CASRRDPVATGGYTF

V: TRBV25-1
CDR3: CASSEYSGPYQETQYF

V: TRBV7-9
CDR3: CASSTSIFGTGVMVTEAFF

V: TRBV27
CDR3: CASSLFNPWTGGEGYTF

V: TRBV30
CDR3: CAADPQGEQFF

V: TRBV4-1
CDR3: CASSQDQQRGTTYEQYF

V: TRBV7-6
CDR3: CASSLGEDTDTQYF

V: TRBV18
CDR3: CASSPRALAGESSYNEQFF

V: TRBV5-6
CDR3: CASSSLIAGGAPSTTQYF

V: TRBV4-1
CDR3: CASSRPGTEAFF

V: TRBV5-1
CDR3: CASRHPLDRPYEQYF

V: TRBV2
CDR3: CASSEGEGEKLFF

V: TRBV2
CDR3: CASNPQGAWETQYF

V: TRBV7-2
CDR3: CASSSTSGGGYEQYF